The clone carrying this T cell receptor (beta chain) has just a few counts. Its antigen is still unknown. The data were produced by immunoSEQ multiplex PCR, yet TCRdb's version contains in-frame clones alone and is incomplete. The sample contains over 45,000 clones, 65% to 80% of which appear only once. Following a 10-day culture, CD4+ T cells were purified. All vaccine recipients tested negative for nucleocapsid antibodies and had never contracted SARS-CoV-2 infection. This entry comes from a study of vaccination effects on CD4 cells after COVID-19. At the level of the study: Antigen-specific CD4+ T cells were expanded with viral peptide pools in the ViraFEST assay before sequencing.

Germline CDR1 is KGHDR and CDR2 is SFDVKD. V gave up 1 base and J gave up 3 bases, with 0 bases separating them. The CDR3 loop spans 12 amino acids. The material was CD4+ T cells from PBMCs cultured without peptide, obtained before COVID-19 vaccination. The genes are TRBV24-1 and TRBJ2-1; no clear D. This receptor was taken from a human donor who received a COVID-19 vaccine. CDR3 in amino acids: CATSDFYNEQFF. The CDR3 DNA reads TGTGCCACCAGTGATTTCTACAATGAGCAGTTCTTC.